This T cell receptor (beta chain) was recorded in a study of long-term antiretroviral therapy in people with HIV. Study-level findings and limits: Dominating the repertoire at all time points were the clones that expanded before ART. Post-ART diversity increased but stayed below transplant donor controls.

Cryopreserved PBMC, at roughly 0.85-11 million per sample, were present before DNA extraction. The CDR3 runs to 12 residues. The germline gives CDR1 SGHRS, CDR2 YFSETQ. Deletions cut 4 bases from V and 1 base from J, with 4 bases between. For this clone: Its target is unknown.

The assay used was immunoSEQ (version v3.0), run at survey level. Sequencing set out to capture about 40,000-50,000 T-cell genomes per sample. Profiled with immunoSEQ multiplex PCR; TCRdb holds only in-frame clones, not every one. The profile shows around 21,000 clones, approximately 86% of them singletons. V is TRBV5-1 and J is TRBJ2-3; unclear D gene. The starting material was unsorted PBMCs, obtained 4 years after starting antiretroviral therapy. The sequence derives from a man between 18 and 29 years old with HIV. In DNA form, the CDR3 reads TGCGCCAGCAGCCGGGGCACAGATACGCAGTATTTT. This codes for CASSRGTDTQYF.